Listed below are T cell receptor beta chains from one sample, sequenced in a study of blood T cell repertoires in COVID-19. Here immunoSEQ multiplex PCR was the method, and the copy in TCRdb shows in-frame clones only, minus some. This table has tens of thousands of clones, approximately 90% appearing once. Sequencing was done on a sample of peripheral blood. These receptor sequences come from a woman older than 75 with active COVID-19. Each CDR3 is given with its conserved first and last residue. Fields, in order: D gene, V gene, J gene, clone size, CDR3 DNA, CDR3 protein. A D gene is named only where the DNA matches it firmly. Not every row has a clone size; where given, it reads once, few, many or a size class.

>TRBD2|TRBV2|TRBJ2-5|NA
TGTGCCAGGGGAGGGTCGGGGGAGACCCAGTACTTC
CARGGSGETQYF
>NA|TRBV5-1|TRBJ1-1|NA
TGCGCCAGCAGCTTGGCAGGGGCGAACACTGAAGCTTTCTTT
CASSLAGANTEAFF
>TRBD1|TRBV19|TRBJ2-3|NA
TGTGCCAGTAGACCCCGGACAGGAACAGATACGCAGTATTTT
CASRPRTGTDTQYF
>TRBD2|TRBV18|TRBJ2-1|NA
TGTGCCAGCTCCCAGGGTATAGCGGGCAATGAGCAGTTCTTC
CASSQGIAGNEQFF
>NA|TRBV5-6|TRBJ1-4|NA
TGTGCCAGCAGCTTGAGGGGTCGGGTTAAAACGGTTAATGAAAAACTGTTTTTT
CASSLRGRVKTVNEKLFF
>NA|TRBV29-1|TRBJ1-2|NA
TGCAGCGTTGAAGTACAAGGGGGGGGCGGCTATGGCTACACCTTC
CSVEVQGGGGYGYTF
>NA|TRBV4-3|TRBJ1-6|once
TGCGCCAGCAGCCAAGATACCCTCGGGGGAGGGGGTTCACCCCTCCACTTT
CASSQDTLGGGGSPLHF
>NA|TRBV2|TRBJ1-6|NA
TGTGCCAGCAGTGAAGGGGCCTGGAATTCACCCCTCCACTTT
CASSEGAWNSPLHF
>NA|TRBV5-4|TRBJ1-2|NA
TGTGCCAGCAGCTTAACAGGGTCTGGCTATGGCTACACCTTC
CASSLTGSGYGYTF
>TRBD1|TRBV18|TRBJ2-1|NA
TGTGCCAGCTCACTGGGACAGGTCAATGAGCAGTTCTTC
CASSLGQVNEQFF